This TCR beta chain appears in the sequencing data of a study of a mutant IDH1 vaccine in newly diagnosed glioma. Study-level information: Patients received vaccination from 4-6 weeks after radiotherapy alone, or with temozolomide cycles.

Of note for this clone: The antigen remains undetermined.

Libraries were prepared by immunoSEQ multiplex PCR; TCRdb keeps only in-frame clonotypes and omits some of them. In the table there are around 56,000 clones, roughly 81% of which are singletons. Time point defined: week 23, last vaccination. Vaccinated patients received 300 ug of mutant IDH1 20-mer peptide per dose, with topical imiquimod. New WHO grade 3 or 4 astrocytomas that were IDH1-mutant and ATRX-lost had been found in donors. General study results and limits: Pseudoprogression seemingly bore no relation to changes in top peripheral T cell clonotypes.

CDR1 KGHSH and CDR2 LQKENI come from the germline V gene. The CDR3 loop spans 13 amino acids. V lost 4 bases to trimming and J lost 1 base, with 8 bases between them. This sequence joins TRBV18 and TRBJ2-7; no firm D call. The sample in question was PBMCs, obtained from a glioma patient whose treatment included an IDH1 peptide vaccine. The receptor comes from a woman between 35 and 50 years old with glioma. Some clones in this sample may be carry-over from other donors' samples. DNA of the CDR3: TGTGCCAGCTCACGCACGAGTTCCTACGAGCAGTACTTC. It yields the protein CASSRTSSYEQYF.